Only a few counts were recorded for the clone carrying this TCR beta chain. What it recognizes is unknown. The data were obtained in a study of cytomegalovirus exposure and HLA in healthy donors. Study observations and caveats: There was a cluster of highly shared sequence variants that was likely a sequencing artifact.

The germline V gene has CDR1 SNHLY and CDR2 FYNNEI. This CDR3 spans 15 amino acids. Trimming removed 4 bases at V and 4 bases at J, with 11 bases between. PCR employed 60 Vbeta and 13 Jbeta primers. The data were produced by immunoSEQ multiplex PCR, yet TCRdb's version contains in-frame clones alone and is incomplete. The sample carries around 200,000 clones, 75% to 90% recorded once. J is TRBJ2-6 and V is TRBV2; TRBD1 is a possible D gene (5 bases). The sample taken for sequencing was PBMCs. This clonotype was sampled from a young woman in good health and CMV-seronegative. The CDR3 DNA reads TGTGCCAGCAGTGTAACCAGGGCAGGGGCCAACGTCCTGACTTTC. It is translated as CASSVTRAGANVLTF.